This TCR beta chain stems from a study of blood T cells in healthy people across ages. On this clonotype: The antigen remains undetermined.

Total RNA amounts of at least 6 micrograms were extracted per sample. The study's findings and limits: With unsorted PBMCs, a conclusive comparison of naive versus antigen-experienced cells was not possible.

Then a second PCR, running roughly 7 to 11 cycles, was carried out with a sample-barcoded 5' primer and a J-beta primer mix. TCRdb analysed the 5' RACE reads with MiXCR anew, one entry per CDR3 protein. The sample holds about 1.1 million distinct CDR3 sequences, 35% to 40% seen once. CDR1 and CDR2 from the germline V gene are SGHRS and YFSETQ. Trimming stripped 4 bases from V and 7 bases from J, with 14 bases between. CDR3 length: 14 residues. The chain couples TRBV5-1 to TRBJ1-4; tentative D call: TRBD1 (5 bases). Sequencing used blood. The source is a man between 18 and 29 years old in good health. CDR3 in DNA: TGCGCCAGCAGCCTCCCGGACGGGACTGAAAAACTGTTTTTT. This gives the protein CASSLPDGTEKLFF. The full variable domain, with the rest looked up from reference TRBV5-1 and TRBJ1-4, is KAGVTQTPRYLIKTRGQQVTLSCSPISGHRSVSWYQQTPGQGLQFLFEYFSETQRNKGNFPGRFSGRQFSNSRSEMNVSTLELGDSALYLCASSLPDGTEKLFFGSGTQLSVL.